Below are 3 T cell receptor beta chains sequenced from a single sample in a study of naive and memory T cell subsets. The beta constant-region primer was an equimolar mix of two oligonucleotides covering TRBC1 and TRBC2. Each CDR3 protein gets one entry after TCRdb re-called the UMI-ligation and nested PCR reads with MiXCR. The sample records 3,000 or so distinct CDR3 sequences, roughly 7.2% being singletons. Sequencing was carried out using effector memory CD8+ T cells from blood. Regarding subset: effector memory, CD45RA- CD27-. The receptors derive from a human donor in good health.

The gene calls are TRBV9 and TRBJ1-6; possible D gene TRBD1, 5 bases. Trimming removed 0 bases from V and 9 bases from J, with 10 bases in between. Per the germline V gene, CDR1 is SGDLS and CDR2 is YYNGEE. This CDR3 region has 14 residues. In DNA, the CDR3 is TGTGCCAGCAGCGTAGCAGGGATTGGTTCACCCCTCCACTTT. Protein product: CASSVAGIGSPLHF.

This clonotype was seen a handful of times. The chain uses TRBV20-1 and TRBJ2-2, with D perhaps matching TRBD2 (5 bases). V lost 3 bases and J 1 base, leaving 9 bases between the germline ends. CDR3 length: 14 amino acids. CDR1 DFQATT and CDR2 SNEGSKA come from the germline V gene (reference sequence). The CDR3 region is CSARRALNTGELFF. Written as DNA, the CDR3 is TGCAGTGCTAGGAGGGCTTTGAACACCGGGGAGCTGTTTTTT.

This clonotype was seen at least ten times. The chain recombines TRBV4-1 with TRBJ2-5; 10 bases fit TRBD1. The germline CDR1 and CDR2 sequences are MGHRA and YSYEKL. The CDR3 consists of 14 residues. V was pared by 4 bases and J by 3 bases, with 2 bases of the junction left unmatched. The CDR3 DNA reads as TGCGCCAGCAGCCTTGGGACAGGGGAAGAGACCCAGTACTTC. Translating it yields CASSLGTGEETQYF.